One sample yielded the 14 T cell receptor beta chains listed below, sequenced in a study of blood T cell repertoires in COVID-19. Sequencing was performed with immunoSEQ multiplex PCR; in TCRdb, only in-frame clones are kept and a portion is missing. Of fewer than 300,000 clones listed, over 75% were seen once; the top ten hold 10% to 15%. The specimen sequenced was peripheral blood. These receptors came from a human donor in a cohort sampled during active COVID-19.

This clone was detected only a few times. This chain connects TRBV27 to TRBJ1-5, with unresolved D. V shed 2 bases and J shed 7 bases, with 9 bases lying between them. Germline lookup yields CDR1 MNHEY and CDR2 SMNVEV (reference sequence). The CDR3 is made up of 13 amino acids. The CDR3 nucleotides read TGTGCCAGCAGTTTAACGAGGGAGCAGCCCCAGCATTTT. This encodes CASSLTREQPQHF.

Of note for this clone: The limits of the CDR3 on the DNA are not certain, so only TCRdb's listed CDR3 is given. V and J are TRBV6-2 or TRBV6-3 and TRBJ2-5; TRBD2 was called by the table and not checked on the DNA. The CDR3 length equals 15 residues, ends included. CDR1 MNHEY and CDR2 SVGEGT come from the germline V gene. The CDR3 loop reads CASSSSGTIQETQYF.

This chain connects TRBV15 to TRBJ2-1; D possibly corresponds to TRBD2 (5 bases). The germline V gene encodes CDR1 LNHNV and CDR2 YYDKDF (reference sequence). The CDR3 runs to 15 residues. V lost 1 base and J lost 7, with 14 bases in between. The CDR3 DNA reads TGTGCCACCAGCAGAGGAGAGGGAGCTCGGAATGAGCAGTTCTTC. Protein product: CATSRGEGARNEQFF. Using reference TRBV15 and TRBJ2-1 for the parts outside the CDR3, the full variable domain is DAMVIQNPRYQVTQFGKPVTLSCSQTLNHNVMYWYQQKSSQAPKLLFHYYDKDFNNEADTPDNFQSRRPNTSFCFLDIRSPGLGDTAMYLCATSRGEGARNEQFFGPGTRLTVL.

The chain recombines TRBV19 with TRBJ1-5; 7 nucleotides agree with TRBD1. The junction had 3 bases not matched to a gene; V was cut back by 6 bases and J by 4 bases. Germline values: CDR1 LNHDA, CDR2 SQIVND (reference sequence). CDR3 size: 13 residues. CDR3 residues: CASRTDRNQPQHF. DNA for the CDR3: TGTGCCAGTAGGACGGACAGGAATCAGCCCCAGCATTTT.

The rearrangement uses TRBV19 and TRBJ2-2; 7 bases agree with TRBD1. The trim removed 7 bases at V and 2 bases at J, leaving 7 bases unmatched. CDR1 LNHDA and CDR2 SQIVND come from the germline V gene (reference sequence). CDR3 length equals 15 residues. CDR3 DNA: TGTGCCAGTAAGCAGGGGGACCTTAACACCGGGGAGCTGTTTTTT. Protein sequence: CASKQGDLNTGELFF.

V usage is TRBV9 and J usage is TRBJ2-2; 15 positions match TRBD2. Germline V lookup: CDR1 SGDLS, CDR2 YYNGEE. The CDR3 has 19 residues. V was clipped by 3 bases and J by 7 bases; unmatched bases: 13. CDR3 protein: CASSAIVGTSGRSHGELFF. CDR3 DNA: TGTGCCAGCAGCGCAATAGTAGGGACTAGCGGGAGGAGTCACGGGGAGCTGTTTTTT.

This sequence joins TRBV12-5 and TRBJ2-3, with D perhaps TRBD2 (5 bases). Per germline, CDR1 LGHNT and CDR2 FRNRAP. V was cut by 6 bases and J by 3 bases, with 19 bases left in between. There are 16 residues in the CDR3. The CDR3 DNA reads TGTGCTAGTGGGGGAGTCATGATGGGAAGAACAGATACGCAGTATTTT. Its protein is CASGGVMMGRTDTQYF.

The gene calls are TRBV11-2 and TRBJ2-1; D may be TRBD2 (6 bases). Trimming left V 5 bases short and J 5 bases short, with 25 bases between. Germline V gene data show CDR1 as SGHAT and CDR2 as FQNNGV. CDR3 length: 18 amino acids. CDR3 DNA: TGTGCCAGCAGCCCCGGGCGGGAATTAGAGCTGGGTGACAATGAGCAGTTCTTC. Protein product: CASSPGRELELGDNEQFF.

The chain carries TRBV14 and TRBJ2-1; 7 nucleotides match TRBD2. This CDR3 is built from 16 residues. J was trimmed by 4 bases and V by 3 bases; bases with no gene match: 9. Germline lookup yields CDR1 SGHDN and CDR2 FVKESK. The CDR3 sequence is CASSHPSTGGYNEQFF. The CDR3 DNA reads TGTGCCAGCAGCCATCCTTCGACGGGGGGATACAATGAGCAGTTCTTC.

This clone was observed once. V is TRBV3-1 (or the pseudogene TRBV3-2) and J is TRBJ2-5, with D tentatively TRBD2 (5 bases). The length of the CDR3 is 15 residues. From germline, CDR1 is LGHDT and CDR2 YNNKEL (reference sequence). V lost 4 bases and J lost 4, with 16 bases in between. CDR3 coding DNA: TGTGCCAGCAGCCTAATCCGAACGGGGATAGAGACCCAGTACTTC. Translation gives CASSLIRTGIETQYF.

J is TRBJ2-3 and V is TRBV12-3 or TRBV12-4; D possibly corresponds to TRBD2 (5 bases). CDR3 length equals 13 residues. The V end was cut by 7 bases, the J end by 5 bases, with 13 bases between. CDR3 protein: CASNLAGGDTQYF. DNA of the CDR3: TGTGCCAGCAATCTAGCAGGAGGAGATACGCAGTATTTT.

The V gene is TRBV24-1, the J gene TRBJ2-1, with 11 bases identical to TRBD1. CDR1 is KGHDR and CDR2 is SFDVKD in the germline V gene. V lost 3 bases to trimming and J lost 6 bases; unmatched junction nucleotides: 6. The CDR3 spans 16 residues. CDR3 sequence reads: CATSDLRDRGTNEQFF. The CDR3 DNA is TGTGCCACCAGTGATCTCCGGGACAGGGGGACCAATGAGCAGTTCTTC.

The CDR3 reads CASSSTLAGGLTGELFF. The CDR3 bases are TGTGCCAGCAGCAGCACACTAGCGGGAGGCCTCACCGGGGAGCTGTTTTTT. The V gene is TRBV7-8, the J gene TRBJ2-2, with 12 bases aligning to TRBD2. Trimming cost V 5 bases and J 4 bases; bases outside gene matches: 8. The CDR3 runs 17 residues. Germline V CDR1 and CDR2: SGHVS, FQNEAQ. The complete variable domain, with remaining parts taken from reference TRBV7-8 and TRBJ2-2, reads GAGVSQSPRYKVAKRGQDVALRCDPISGHVSLFWYQQALGQGPEFLTYFQNEAQLDKSGLPSDRFFAERPEGSVSTLKIQRTQQEDSAVYLCASSSTLAGGLTGELFFGEGSRLTVL.

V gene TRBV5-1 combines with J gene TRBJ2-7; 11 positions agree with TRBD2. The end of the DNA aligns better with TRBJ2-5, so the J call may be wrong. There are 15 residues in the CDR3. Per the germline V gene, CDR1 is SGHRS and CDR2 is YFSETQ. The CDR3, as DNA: TGCGCCAGCAGCTCCGGGACTAGCGGATGGGGGACCCAGTACTTC. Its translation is CASSSGTSGWGTQYF.